Given below is one T cell receptor beta chain in context. The data derive from a study of blood T cell repertoires in COVID-19. The overall study: Donors in the United States, Italy and Spain gave samples during acute or convalescent COVID-19.

Original handling: Reference gene primer amplification gave nucleated cell count estimates. TCRdb's copy holds only in-frame clones and misses some; the assay was immunoSEQ multiplex PCR. The V and J calls and the clone size are those of that table, but D and trimming were determined from the DNA. The data show 100,000 or so clones, around 89% seen once. The specimen was peripheral blood. This TCR was sampled from a human donor with acute or convalescent COVID-19. The donor label of this sample is uncertain.

The CDR3 reads CASSYSNSPLHF. Here the CDR3 DNA reads TGTGCCAGCAGTTACAGTAATTCACCCCTCCACTTT. V gene TRBV28 combines with J gene TRBJ1-6; D remains ambiguous. The CDR3 spans 12 residues. V was trimmed by 4 bases and J by 6 bases, leaving 4 bases between them. The germline V gene encodes CDR1 MDHEN and CDR2 SYDVKM.